This record concerns one T cell receptor (beta chain) sequence. The source of the sample is a study of early T cells in non-severe SARS-CoV-2 infection. Study overall: Whole-blood bulk RNA, unsorted, was sequenced, and chains were unpaired.

The CDR3 has 15 amino acids. Germline CDR1 is MDHEN and CDR2 is SYDVKM. With 7 bases clipped from V and 1 base from J, the junction kept 9 bases outside the gene matches. The protocol attached unique molecular identifiers to individual cDNA molecules. Each CDR3 protein is one row after TCRdb ran MiXCR on the 5' RACE reads. The sample includes over 70,000 distinct CDR3 sequences, about 15% seen only once; the top ten take roughly 7%. The TCR was taken from an adult who was a healthcare worker with PCR-confirmed SARS-CoV-2 infection or an uninfected control (not recorded which). V is TRBV28 and J is TRBJ2-7; 8 bases fit TRBD1. Sequenced input: whole blood. The CDR3 region has the DNA TGTGCCAGCACCGAAGACAGGGGCCGTTCCTACGAGCAGTACTTC. Protein: CASTEDRGRSYEQYF. Full variable domain (rest looked up from reference TRBV28 and TRBJ2-7): DVKVTQSSRYLVKRTGEKVFLECVQDMDHENMFWYRQDPGLGLRLIYFSYDVKMKEKGDIPEGYSVSREKKERFSLILESASTNQTSMYLCASTEDRGRSYEQYFGPGTRLTVT.